This T cell receptor beta chain emerged from a study of T cell responses to AZD1222 COVID-19 vaccine. Study outcomes and limitations: Females made up more of the donors, who were largely white British, and clonal diversity may have come out too low. It was only five to seven AZD1222 recipients who were seropositive at baseline. Reports say nearly half of spike-specific TCRs go after unmutated variant regions.

Clones were read by immunoSEQ multiplex PCR, and TCRdb kept only the in-frame ones, dropping some. Here the sample spans about 85,000 clones, just over 85% being singletons. About this clone: The target antigen is unknown.

Per the germline V gene, CDR1 is SGHVS and CDR2 is FNYEAQ. Trimming cost V 5 bases and J 1 base, with 14 bases left between them. The CDR3 totals 16 residues. The chain combines TRBV7-6 with TRBJ2-2, with D perhaps given as TRBD1 or TRBD2 (6 bases each). This TCR was sampled from an adult in good health. Sequences were derived from peripheral blood, sampled on day 0 of AZD1222 vaccination. The CDR3 DNA is TGTGCCAGCAGCGGGTTAGGGGGGCTGAACACCGGGGAGCTGTTTTTT. Residues: CASSGLGGLNTGELFF.